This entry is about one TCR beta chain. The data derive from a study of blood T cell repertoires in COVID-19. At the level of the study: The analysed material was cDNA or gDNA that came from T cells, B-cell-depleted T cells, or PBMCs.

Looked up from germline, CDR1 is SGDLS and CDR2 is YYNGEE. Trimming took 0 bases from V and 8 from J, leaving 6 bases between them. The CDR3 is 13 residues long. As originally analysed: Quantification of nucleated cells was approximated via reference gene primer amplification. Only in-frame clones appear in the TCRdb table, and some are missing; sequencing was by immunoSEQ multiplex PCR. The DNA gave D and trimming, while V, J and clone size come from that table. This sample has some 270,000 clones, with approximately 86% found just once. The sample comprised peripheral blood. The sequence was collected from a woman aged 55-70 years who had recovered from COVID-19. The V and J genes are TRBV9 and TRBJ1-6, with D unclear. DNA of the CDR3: TGTGCCAGCAGCGTAGCAACAGATTCACCCCTCCACTTT. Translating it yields CASSVATDSPLHF.